Sequencing of this T cell receptor (beta chain) was carried out in a study of T cell repertoires in cytomegalovirus infection. Worth noting for this clonotype: What it recognizes is unknown.

CDR3 size: 17 residues. Trimming pared 5 bases from V and 0 bases from J, leaving 17 bases between. Germline V gene lookup returns CDR1 SEHNR and CDR2 FQNEAQ (reference sequence). TCRdb used MiXCR to reprocess the reads, holding one entry per CDR3 protein. The sample contains around 550,000 distinct CDR3 sequences, roughly 29% of which appear only once. Study-wide findings and caveats: Cumulative frequency of public TCR beta families picked out carriers of CMV plus the relevant HLA.

This TCR came from a human donor in good health (CMV status not recorded). Some clones in this sample may be carry-over from other donors' samples. The material sequenced was PBMCs. The rearrangement uses TRBV7-9 and TRBJ2-1; D is undetermined. This chain's CDR3 is CASSRPLRLRSYNEQFF. In DNA, the CDR3 is TGTGCCAGCAGCCGCCCCTTGAGGCTCCGCTCCTACAATGAGCAGTTCTTC.